Below, 27 T cell receptor beta chains from the same sample are listed, as sequenced in a study of neurological immune-mediated disorders. TCRdb reprocessed the 5' RACE reads via MiXCR and lists one record per CDR3 protein. The table has 39,000 or so distinct CDR3 sequences, 2.5% seen once. The sequenced sample consisted of PBMCs. The receptors here all came from a man between 25 and 39 years old with multiple sclerosis.

In this sample, this clonotype turned up many times. The chain uses TRBV5-1 and TRBJ1-2; D is ambiguous. The V end lost 2 bases, the J end lost 0 bases, and 5 bases lay between the germline ends. This CDR3 has 13 amino acids. The germline gives CDR1 SGHRS, CDR2 YFSETQ. CDR3 nucleotide sequence: TGCGCCAGCAGCTTAGGAGCTAACTATGGCTACACCTTC. It specifies CASSLGANYGYTF.

This clonotype was recorded many times. CDR3 sequence reads: CASSPTTGFGNYGYTF. CDR3 in DNA: TGTGCCAGCAGCCCTACGACGGGGTTCGGTAACTATGGCTACACCTTC. The J gene is TRBJ1-2, the V gene TRBV27; D is ambiguous. Germline V gene data show CDR1 as MNHEY and CDR2 as SMNVEV (reference sequence). There are 16 residues in the CDR3. V lost 6 bases and J 1 base, leaving 18 bases between the germline ends.

This clonotype was seen at least ten times. The CDR3 spells CASTYGSYEQFF. For the CDR3, the DNA is TGTGCCAGCACCTACGGGAGCTATGAGCAGTTCTTC. This chain links TRBV7-9 with TRBJ2-1, with D possibly being TRBD2 (6 bases). With 7 bases removed from V and 8 bases from J, the gap between germline ends came to 12 bases. This CDR3 region has 12 residues. Germline V gene data show CDR1 as SEHNR and CDR2 as FQNEAQ (reference sequence).

This clonotype was observed many times. The rearrangement uses TRBV12-3 or TRBV12-4 and TRBJ2-7, with 9 bases fitting TRBD1. The CDR3 is 15 residues long. The V gene end was trimmed by 6 bases and the J gene end by 7 bases; junction bases not matched to a gene: 13. In DNA form, the CDR3 reads TGTGCCAGCAGCCCCACCGGGACAGGGCTTTGGGAGCAGTACTTC. Encoded protein: CASSPTGTGLWEQYF.

This clonotype was found many times. This chain connects TRBV4-3 to TRBJ2-7; D is possibly TRBD1 (7 bases). The CDR3 is 16 residues long. V gave up 3 bases and J gave up 0 bases, with 15 bases separating them. Germline V gives CDR1 LGHNA, CDR2 YSLEER. The CDR3 is CASSQGLGDSSYEQYF. CDR3 DNA: TGCGCCAGCAGCCAGGGACTGGGGGACAGCTCCTACGAGCAGTACTTC.

There are many counts of this clonotype. V is TRBV4-1 and J is TRBJ1-1; D is perhaps TRBD1 (5 bases). Trimming left V 0 bases short and J 0 bases short, with 17 bases between. Germline V gene data show CDR1 as MGHRA and CDR2 as YSYEKL. The CDR3 consists of 18 residues. The CDR3: CASSQDILRGPMNTEAFF. CDR3 sequence (DNA): TGCGCCAGCAGCCAAGATATACTTAGGGGACCTATGAACACTGAAGCTTTCTTT.

This clonotype was counted at least ten times. The gene calls are TRBV5-1 and TRBJ2-7, with TRBD1 identical over 7 bases. This CDR3 region has 15 residues. Unmatched junction bases numbered 9, after V lost 4 bases and J lost 2 bases. Germline CDR1 SGHRS, CDR2 YFSETQ. CDR3: CASSLGTEIPYEQYF. CDR3 nucleotides: TGCGCCAGCAGCCTAGGGACAGAAATTCCCTACGAGCAGTACTTC.

This clonotype was recorded many times. The V and J genes are TRBV20-1 and TRBJ2-3, with TRBD1 matching over 7 bases. In germline, CDR1 is DFQATT, CDR2 SNEGSKA (reference sequence). The CDR3 contains 16 residues. Trimming took 1 base from V and 0 from J; bases not matched to a gene: 7. The CDR3 spells CSARGMTGSSTDTQYF. CDR3 DNA: TGCAGTGCTAGAGGGATGACAGGGTCTAGCACAGATACGCAGTATTTT.

This clonotype was counted ten times or more. The chain employs TRBV10-2 and TRBJ2-2, with 11 bases matching TRBD2. Looked up from germline, CDR1 is WSHSY and CDR2 is SAAADI. V was pared by 10 bases and J by 4 bases, with 11 bases of the junction left unmatched. The CDR3 is made up of 16 amino acids. Here the CDR3 DNA reads TGCGCCACCCGACCCCCTAGCGGGGGGATCACCGGGGAGCTGTTTTTT. It specifies CATRPPSGGITGELFF.

This clonotype was picked up many times. This chain links TRBV5-5 with TRBJ2-5; the D gene is possibly TRBD1 (5 bases). The V end was cut by 2 bases, the J end by 5 bases, with 13 bases between. From germline, CDR1 is SGHKS and CDR2 YYEKEE (reference sequence). This CDR3 is 14 amino acids long. CDR3 loop: CASSFLGDGETQYF. The CDR3 region has the DNA TGTGCCAGCAGCTTCTTAGGGGATGGCGAGACCCAGTACTTC.

This clonotype has a count of ten or more. The genes are TRBV20-1 and TRBJ1-1; D possibly corresponds to TRBD1 (5 bases). Germline V lookup: CDR1 DFQATT, CDR2 SNEGSKA (reference sequence). Between the trimmed V and J ends, which lost 0 bases and 5 bases, there was a span of 13 bases. The CDR3 covers 14 residues. DNA for the CDR3: TGCAGTGCTAGAGATCAGTCAGGGAGGACTGAAGCTTTCTTT. It specifies CSARDQSGRTEAFF.

This clonotype was observed many times. The rearrangement joins TRBV5-1 to TRBJ2-7; 12 nucleotides align to TRBD2. The CDR3 is 17 amino acids. CDR1 and CDR2 from the germline V gene are SGHRS and YFSETQ. V lost 5 bases, J lost 1 base, and 10 bases stayed unmatched. CDR3 loop: CASSFTSGRTASYEQYF. The CDR3, as DNA: TGCGCCAGCAGTTTTACTAGCGGGAGGACCGCATCCTACGAGCAGTACTTC.

Points on this clonotype: Because it lacks the conserved phenylalanine or tryptophan at the end, this CDR3 is likely a read error. DNA for the CDR3: TGTGCCAGCAGCCCCGCCCTAGCGAGAGATGAGCAGTTCAAC. This translates into CASSPALARDEQFN. The chain employs TRBV5-5 and TRBJ2-1; TRBD2 might be the D (6 bases). From germline, CDR1 is SGHKS and CDR2 YYEKEE (reference sequence). V gave up 4 bases and J gave up 8 bases, with 16 bases separating them. This CDR3 spans 14 amino acids.

This clonotype was seen many times. CDR3: CSARGGFDTEAFF. The CDR3 DNA reads as TGCAGTGCCCGAGGGGGGTTCGACACTGAAGCTTTCTTT. This sequence joins TRBV20-1 and TRBJ1-1; weak D call: TRBD1 (6 bases). Germline V gene lookup returns CDR1 DFQATT and CDR2 SNEGSKA (reference sequence). Trimming removed 6 bases from V and 3 bases from J, with 14 bases in between. This CDR3 has 13 residues.

At least ten counts were recorded for this clonotype. The chain links TRBV20-1 to TRBJ2-3, with 8 nucleotides matching TRBD2. The CDR3 runs to 16 residues. The V gene's germline CDR1 is DFQATT and CDR2 SNEGSKA (reference sequence). With 5 bases clipped from V and 2 bases from J, the junction kept 12 bases outside the gene matches. As DNA, the CDR3 is TGCAGTGCTGTGCGGAAGTCCGGGGGGGTCACAGATACGCAGTATTTT. It codes for CSAVRKSGGVTDTQYF.

This clonotype was found a few times. The CDR3 here is CASSVTSGGTYEQYF. CDR3 coding DNA: TGTGCCAGCAGCGTTACTAGCGGGGGGACCTACGAGCAGTACTTC. This chain connects TRBV7-9 to TRBJ2-7; TRBD2 matches at 12 bases. The CDR3 has 15 residues. V shed 5 bases and J 2 bases; nucleotides not matched to a gene: 4. Germline V gene lookup returns CDR1 SEHNR and CDR2 FQNEAQ (reference sequence).

This clonotype appeared many times. This rearrangement joins TRBV4-1 to TRBJ1-5; no firm D call. With 0 bases removed from V and 7 bases from J, the gap between germline ends came to 13 bases. The CDR3 covers 15 residues. From germline, CDR1 is MGHRA and CDR2 YSYEKL. The CDR3 sequence is CASSQDFALGQPQHF. CDR3 bases: TGCGCCAGCAGCCAAGATTTCGCCTTAGGGCAGCCCCAGCATTTT.

This clonotype has a count of ten or more. The CDR3 sequence is CASRRSTGLQGEQFF. The CDR3 bases are TGTGCCAGCAGACGGAGTACAGGCCTACAGGGGGAGCAGTTCTTC. This chain links TRBV7-9 with TRBJ2-1; 7 nucleotides align to TRBD1. The V gene end was trimmed by 6 bases and the J gene end by 10 bases; junction bases not matched to a gene: 15. The CDR3 sequence is 15 residues long. Germline V gives CDR1 SEHNR, CDR2 FQNEAQ (reference sequence). The variable domain in full, with the rest retrieved from reference TRBV7-9 and TRBJ2-1, is DTGVSQNPRHKITKRGQNVTFRCDPISEHNRLYWYRQTLGQGPEFLTYFQNEAQLEKSRLLSDRFSAERPKGSFSTLEIQRTEQGDSAMYLCASRRSTGLQGEQFFGPGTRLTVL.

This clonotype has ten or more counts. The chain is built from TRBV6-5 and TRBJ2-7; D is tentatively TRBD1 or TRBD2 (5 bases each). Looked up from germline, CDR1 is MNHEY and CDR2 is SVGAGI. This CDR3 contains 13 residues. V gave up 5 bases and J gave up 7 bases, with 15 bases separating them. CDR3 DNA sequence: TGTGCCAGCAGTCGAGGGGAATCGGGGGAGCAGTACTTC. It codes for CASSRGESGEQYF.

This clonotype was counted at least ten times. The V call is TRBV7-8, the J call TRBJ2-2; 7 bases are shared with TRBD2. The CDR3 runs 15 residues. Germline loops: CDR1 SGHVS, CDR2 FQNEAQ. V shed 2 bases and J 1 base; nucleotides not matched to a gene: 1. The CDR3 sequence: CASSLLAVNTGELFF. The CDR3 bases are TGTGCCAGCAGCTTACTAGCGGTGAACACCGGGGAGCTGTTTTTT.

Ten or more counts support this clonotype. The chain recombines TRBV12-3 or TRBV12-4 with TRBJ1-5; D ambiguous. The length of the CDR3 is 15 residues. The V end was cut by 3 bases, the J end by 3 bases, with 12 bases between. Here the CDR3 DNA reads TGTGCCAGCAGTTTTGAGTGGGGTGTCAATCAGCCCCAGCATTTT. Amino acids: CASSFEWGVNQPQHF.

This clonotype was counted at least ten times. The chain uses TRBV12-3 or TRBV12-4 and TRBJ2-1; 7 positions agree with TRBD2. Trimming took 8 bases from V and 10 from J; bases not matched to a gene: 11. CDR3 length equals 13 residues. Here the CDR3 reads CASRPTLAEEQFF. DNA of the CDR3: TGTGCCAGCCGGCCTACTCTAGCGGAAGAGCAGTTCTTC.

This clonotype was recorded many times. This CDR3 is CASSVDGGSGSDEQYF. Here the CDR3 DNA reads TGCGCCAGCAGCGTAGACGGGGGAAGCGGGAGCGACGAGCAGTACTTC. The chain is built from TRBV5-1 and TRBJ2-7; TRBD2 aligns across 8 bases. The germline CDR1 and CDR2 sequences are SGHRS and YFSETQ. The V and J ends lost 4 bases and 5 bases, in that order; junction bases with no gene match: 14. CDR3 length: 16 amino acids.

This clonotype was counted many times. The DNA of the CDR3 is TGCAGTGCTAGACGCGACCTTGAAGCTTTCTTT. It codes for CSARRDLEAFF. The rearrangement links TRBV20-1 to TRBJ1-1, with D unclear. The CDR3 sequence is 11 residues long. The V and J ends lost 2 bases and 7 bases respectively, with 8 bases between them. Germline-derived CDR1 and CDR2 are DFQATT and SNEGSKA (reference sequence).

This clonotype was seen repeatedly, ten times or more. A read error may be the cause here, since a much bigger clone is one base away. This chain connects TRBV29-1 to TRBJ1-1; D gene unclear. Germline V gives CDR1 SQVTM, CDR2 ANQGSEA. This CDR3 is built from 13 residues. V lost 6 bases to trimming and J lost 3 bases, with 14 bases between them. CDR3 DNA sequence: TGCAGCGTAGACGGAAAGGGCGACACTGAAGCTTTCTTT. Translating it yields CSVDGKGDTEAFF.

This clonotype was found many times. This chain connects TRBV29-1 to TRBJ1-6; a weak D match, TRBD1 (6 bases). CDR3 length: 15 amino acids. In germline, CDR1 is SQVTM, CDR2 ANQGSEA. With 0 bases removed from V and 7 bases from J, the gap between germline ends came to 13 bases. The CDR3 region is CSVEDQDSLNSPLHF. The CDR3 region has the DNA TGCAGCGTTGAAGATCAGGACAGCCTCAATTCACCCCTCCACTTT.

This clonotype was counted at least ten times. This chain links TRBV5-5 with TRBJ1-1; 7 bases map to TRBD1. This CDR3 spans 13 amino acids. Trimming at V came to 9 bases and at J to 0 bases, leaving 5 bases not matched to a gene. The germline CDR1 and CDR2 sequences are SGHKS and YYEKEE (reference sequence). The CDR3 region has the DNA TGTGCCACTCTACAGGGGATGAACACTGAAGCTTTCTTT. It is translated as CATLQGMNTEAFF.